This is a list of T cell receptor beta chains from one sample in a study of T cell changes during pregnancy in multiple sclerosis. The assay was immunoSEQ multiplex PCR, and TCRdb's table has in-frame clones only and misses some. The profile shows 70,000 to 100,000 clones, 94% of them singletons. Specimen: peripheral blood, collected in the third trimester of pregnancy. The receptors here all came from a female donor with multiple sclerosis, enrolled in a pregnancy study. Both conserved end residues are part of each CDR3. D genes are given only for firm matches. Only part of the rows carry a size: once, few, many, or a class if the clone is expanded.

j_call: TRBJ1-2; d_call: .; cdr3_length: 16; v_call: TRBV6-1; clone_size: .; cdr3_nt: TGTGCCAGCAGTGACGAATCCTCCGGGACAAGTTATGGCTACACCTTC; cdr3_aa: CASSDESSGTSYGYTF
j_call: TRBJ2-3; d_call: .; cdr3_length: 15; v_call: TRBV27; clone_size: .; cdr3_nt: TGTGCCAGCAGTTTTGAAGGACAGTCCACAGATACGCAGTATTTT; cdr3_aa: CASSFEGQSTDTQYF
j_call: TRBJ2-1; d_call: TRBD2; cdr3_length: 17; v_call: TRBV13; clone_size: once; cdr3_nt: TGTGCCAGCAGCTTAGGTCGGGGGGGAAGCTCCTACAATGAGCAGTTCTTC; cdr3_aa: CASSLGRGGSSYNEQFF
j_call: TRBJ2-7; d_call: TRBD1; cdr3_length: 16; v_call: TRBV27; clone_size: .; cdr3_nt: TGTGCCAGCAGTTTACGTTGGGGGACAGGTGGCTACGAGCAGTACTTC; cdr3_aa: CASSLRWGTGGYEQYF
j_call: TRBJ2-1; d_call: .; cdr3_length: 16; v_call: TRBV9; clone_size: .; cdr3_nt: TGTGCCAGCAGCGTAGTGGCCCTCGGAGGCCTCAATGAGCAGTTCTTC; cdr3_aa: CASSVVALGGLNEQFF
j_call: TRBJ2-1; d_call: .; cdr3_length: 16; v_call: TRBV7-2; clone_size: once; cdr3_nt: TGTGCCAGCAGCCAGGGGGCTAGCGGCTCCTACAATGAGCAGTTCTTC; cdr3_aa: CASSQGASGSYNEQFF
j_call: TRBJ2-1; d_call: .; cdr3_length: 14; v_call: TRBV28; clone_size: .; cdr3_nt: TGTGCCAGCAGCCCCAGGGGATCTAGGAATGAGCAGTTCTTC; cdr3_aa: CASSPRGSRNEQFF
j_call: TRBJ2-2; d_call: .; cdr3_length: 14; v_call: TRBV29-1; clone_size: .; cdr3_nt: TGCAGCGCAGAACCAGGGGTCGGGACCGGGGAGCTGTTTTTT; cdr3_aa: CSAEPGVGTGELFF
j_call: TRBJ2-1; d_call: .; cdr3_length: 12; v_call: TRBV11-2; clone_size: few; cdr3_nt: TGTGCCAGCAGCCCCCCCGGGGATGAGCAGTTCTTC; cdr3_aa: CASSPPGDEQFF
j_call: TRBJ1-1; d_call: .; cdr3_length: 14; v_call: TRBV6-1; clone_size: .; cdr3_nt: TGTGCCAGCAGTCTGGCCAGGGGCCGGACTGAAGCTTTCTTT; cdr3_aa: CASSLARGRTEAFF
j_call: TRBJ1-1; d_call: TRBD1; cdr3_length: 12; v_call: TRBV5-1; clone_size: .; cdr3_nt: TGCGCCAGCAGAGCAGGGGGCACTGAAGCTTTCTTT; cdr3_aa: CASRAGGTEAFF
j_call: TRBJ2-2; d_call: TRBD2; cdr3_length: 17; v_call: TRBV5-6; clone_size: .; cdr3_nt: TGTGCCAGCAGCTCCCCCTTAGCGGGATGGGACACCGGGGAGCTGTTTTTT; cdr3_aa: CASSSPLAGWDTGELFF
j_call: TRBJ1-1; d_call: .; cdr3_length: 13; v_call: TRBV10-3; clone_size: .; cdr3_nt: TGTGCCATCAGTGAGTCGCCTAACTTTGAAGCTTTCTTT; cdr3_aa: CAISESPNFEAFF
j_call: TRBJ2-2; d_call: TRBD2; cdr3_length: 15; v_call: TRBV7-3; clone_size: .; cdr3_nt: TGTGCCAGCAGCTTAGAGGGAGGGAAGACCGGGGAGCTGTTTTTT; cdr3_aa: CASSLEGGKTGELFF
j_call: TRBJ2-7; d_call: TRBD2; cdr3_length: 16; v_call: TRBV2; clone_size: .; cdr3_nt: TGTGCCAGCAGTCGGACTAGCCGCTCATCATCCTACGAGCAGTACTTC; cdr3_aa: CASSRTSRSSSYEQYF
j_call: TRBJ1-1; d_call: .; cdr3_length: 13; v_call: TRBV6-5; clone_size: .; cdr3_nt: TGTGCCAGCAGTTCAGTCAGGGGCACTGAAGCTTTCTTT; cdr3_aa: CASSSVRGTEAFF
j_call: TRBJ2-1; d_call: .; cdr3_length: 15; v_call: TRBV30; clone_size: .; cdr3_nt: TGTGCCTGGAGTCGGCGGGCCAGCTCCTACAATGAGCAGTTCTTC; cdr3_aa: CAWSRRASSYNEQFF
j_call: TRBJ2-7; d_call: .; cdr3_length: 15; v_call: TRBV5-1; clone_size: .; cdr3_nt: TGCGCCAGCAGCCCACGGACCATGAGGGTGGATGAGCAGTACTTC; cdr3_aa: CASSPRTMRVDEQYF
j_call: TRBJ2-7; d_call: TRBD1; cdr3_length: 16; v_call: TRBV6-5; clone_size: .; cdr3_nt: TGTGCCAGCAGTTACTCCCTGGGACAGGGCCCCTACGAGCAGTACTTC; cdr3_aa: CASSYSLGQGPYEQYF
j_call: TRBJ2-2; d_call: TRBD1; cdr3_length: 15; v_call: TRBV7-9; clone_size: .; cdr3_nt: TGTGCCAGCAGCAAGACAGGGGGGTGGACCGGGGAGCTGTTTTTT; cdr3_aa: CASSKTGGWTGELFF
j_call: TRBJ1-1; d_call: .; cdr3_length: 14; v_call: TRBV7-9; clone_size: .; cdr3_nt: TGTGCCAGCAGCTTAGCCCAGGGCCAGCCTGAAGCTTTCTTT; cdr3_aa: CASSLAQGQPEAFF
j_call: TRBJ1-5; d_call: TRBD1; cdr3_length: 16; v_call: TRBV9; clone_size: .; cdr3_nt: TGTGCCAGCAGCCGGACAGGGGGAGGGAGCAATCAGCCCCAGCATTTT; cdr3_aa: CASSRTGGGSNQPQHF
j_call: TRBJ2-3; d_call: .; cdr3_length: 12; v_call: TRBV5-1; clone_size: .; cdr3_nt: TGCGCCAGCAGCCCTAGCACAGATACGCAGTATTTT; cdr3_aa: CASSPSTDTQYF
j_call: TRBJ1-2; d_call: .; cdr3_length: 12; v_call: TRBV7-8; clone_size: .; cdr3_nt: TGTGCCAGCAGTCCTTCTACGTATGGCTACACCTTC; cdr3_aa: CASSPSTYGYTF
j_call: TRBJ2-7; d_call: TRBD2; cdr3_length: 17; v_call: TRBV11-1; clone_size: .; cdr3_nt: TGTGCCAGCAGCTTAAGGTCTAGCGGGAGGCCTTCCTACGAGCAGTACTTC; cdr3_aa: CASSLRSSGRPSYEQYF
j_call: TRBJ2-3; d_call: TRBD1; cdr3_length: 15; v_call: TRBV4-1; clone_size: .; cdr3_nt: TGCGCCAGCAGCCAAGTGGACAGGGTATCAGATACGCAGTATTTT; cdr3_aa: CASSQVDRVSDTQYF
j_call: TRBJ2-1; d_call: TRBD2; cdr3_length: 15; v_call: TRBV27; clone_size: .; cdr3_nt: TGTGCCAGCAGATTAGCGGGAGGGCCGCGGGGTGAGCAGTTCTTC; cdr3_aa: CASRLAGGPRGEQFF
j_call: TRBJ1-4; d_call: .; cdr3_length: 16; v_call: TRBV15; clone_size: .; cdr3_nt: TGTGCCACCAGCAGAGATCCGCCAGGCAGTAATGAAAAACTGTTTTTT; cdr3_aa: CATSRDPPGSNEKLFF
j_call: TRBJ2-7; d_call: TRBD1; cdr3_length: 15; v_call: TRBV9; clone_size: .; cdr3_nt: TGTGCCAGCAGCGTAGGGACAGGGGGTTCCTACGAGCAGTACTTC; cdr3_aa: CASSVGTGGSYEQYF
j_call: TRBJ1-3; d_call: .; cdr3_length: 15; v_call: TRBV6-1; clone_size: once; cdr3_nt: TGTGCCAGCACCCTTCGAGGGCTCTCTGGAAACACCATATATTTT; cdr3_aa: CASTLRGLSGNTIYF
j_call: TRBJ2-7; d_call: .; cdr3_length: 15; v_call: TRBV27; clone_size: .; cdr3_nt: TGTGCCAGCAGTTTTACGGAGACCGCGGTCTACGAGCAGTACTTC; cdr3_aa: CASSFTETAVYEQYF
j_call: TRBJ2-7; d_call: TRBD2; cdr3_length: 15; v_call: TRBV6-1; clone_size: .; cdr3_nt: TGTGCCAGCAGTGAGAGACTAGCGGGGTCTTACGAGCAGTACTTC; cdr3_aa: CASSERLAGSYEQYF
j_call: TRBJ1-5; d_call: .; cdr3_length: 16; v_call: TRBV7-9; clone_size: .; cdr3_nt: TGTGCCAGCAGCCCGGCCGGGGGTCGCGCCAATCAGCCCCAGCATTTT; cdr3_aa: CASSPAGGRANQPQHF
j_call: TRBJ2-2; d_call: .; cdr3_length: 14; v_call: TRBV5-1; clone_size: once; cdr3_nt: TGCGCCAGCAGCTTGGACCAGATACCCGGGGAGCTGTTTTTT; cdr3_aa: CASSLDQIPGELFF
j_call: TRBJ2-2; d_call: TRBD2; cdr3_length: 15; v_call: TRBV19; clone_size: .; cdr3_nt: TGTGCCAGTAGTATAGTCGCGGGAGTCACCGGGGAGCTGTTTTTT; cdr3_aa: CASSIVAGVTGELFF
j_call: TRBJ2-3; d_call: TRBD2; cdr3_length: 15; v_call: TRBV7-9; clone_size: .; cdr3_nt: TGTGCCAGCAGCTTAGTACTAGCGGGACGAGATACGCAGTATTTT; cdr3_aa: CASSLVLAGRDTQYF
j_call: TRBJ1-3; d_call: .; cdr3_length: 18; v_call: TRBV30; clone_size: .; cdr3_nt: TGTGCCTGGGGGCCTACCGGGACACCCGCCCACTCTGGAAACACCATATATTTT; cdr3_aa: CAWGPTGTPAHSGNTIYF
j_call: TRBJ2-5; d_call: TRBD1; cdr3_length: 16; v_call: TRBV5-4; clone_size: once; cdr3_nt: TGTGCCAGCAGCTTGGAAGGGACAGGGTGGCAAGAGACCCAGTACTTC; cdr3_aa: CASSLEGTGWQETQYF
j_call: TRBJ2-6; d_call: TRBD2; cdr3_length: 18; v_call: TRBV27; clone_size: .; cdr3_nt: TGTGCCAGCACAACGTTGGCGGGAGGGCCCTCTGGGGCCAACGTCCTGACTTTC; cdr3_aa: CASTTLAGGPSGANVLTF
j_call: TRBJ2-7; d_call: TRBD2; cdr3_length: 15; v_call: TRBV2; clone_size: few; cdr3_nt: TGTGCCAGCAGGGAGCGACTAGCGGGAACCTACGAGCAGTACTTC; cdr3_aa: CASRERLAGTYEQYF
j_call: TRBJ2-3; d_call: .; cdr3_length: 14; v_call: TRBV5-1; clone_size: .; cdr3_nt: TGCGCCAGCTGCCCCTTGGGCAGCACAGATACGCAGTATTTT; cdr3_aa: CASCPLGSTDTQYF
j_call: TRBJ1-2; d_call: .; cdr3_length: 12; v_call: TRBV30; clone_size: .; cdr3_nt: TGTGCCTGCCAAGAGCCTAACTATGGCTACACCTTC; cdr3_aa: CACQEPNYGYTF
j_call: TRBJ1-1; d_call: TRBD1; cdr3_length: 15; v_call: TRBV13; clone_size: .; cdr3_nt: TGTGCCAGCACCGAGACAGGGGGAATGGAAACTGAAGCTTTCTTT; cdr3_aa: CASTETGGMETEAFF
j_call: TRBJ2-1; d_call: .; cdr3_length: 16; v_call: TRBV14; clone_size: .; cdr3_nt: TGTGCCAGCAGCCAAGATTTCGCGGGATGGAACAATGAGCAGTTCTTC; cdr3_aa: CASSQDFAGWNNEQFF
j_call: TRBJ2-7; d_call: TRBD2; cdr3_length: 16; v_call: TRBV5-4; clone_size: once; cdr3_nt: TGTGCCAGCAGCCGCCGGACTAGCGGGAGCCTCCAAGAGCAGTACTTC; cdr3_aa: CASSRRTSGSLQEQYF
j_call: TRBJ2-7; d_call: .; cdr3_length: 13; v_call: TRBV19; clone_size: once; cdr3_nt: TGTGCCAGTAGTATTAGAGGGACCTACGAGCAGTACTTC; cdr3_aa: CASSIRGTYEQYF
j_call: TRBJ2-5; d_call: .; cdr3_length: 14; v_call: TRBV19; clone_size: .; cdr3_nt: TGTGCCAGTAGGGTGATCGCCGGGAGCGAGACCCAGTACTTC; cdr3_aa: CASRVIAGSETQYF